A single sample is the source of the 10 T cell receptor beta chains below, sequenced in a study of T cell repertoires in cytomegalovirus infection. TCRdb analysed the reads with MiXCR anew, one entry per CDR3 protein. Here the sample spans around 330,000 distinct CDR3 sequences, 15% to 20% being singletons. Material: PBMCs. These receptors were collected from a human donor in good health (CMV status not recorded). Some clones in this sample may be carry-over from other donors' samples.

The rearrangement uses TRBV4-1 and TRBJ2-2, with a weak D call TRBD2 (5 bases). Between the trimmed V and J ends, which lost 0 bases and 6 bases, there was a span of 17 bases. The length of the CDR3 is 17 residues. The germline V gene has CDR1 MGHRA and CDR2 YSYEKL. The CDR3, as DNA: TGCGCCAGCAGCCAAGACGTGGCTAGCTTAGTAGCCGGGGAGCTGTTTTTT. Encoded protein: CASSQDVASLVAGELFF.

This clonotype was seen many times. The V call is TRBV2, the J call TRBJ2-7; TRBD2 is a possible D gene (5 bases). The CDR3 has 15 residues. Trimming cost V 6 bases and J 0 bases, with 15 bases left between them. Germline V gene lookup returns CDR1 SNHLY and CDR2 FYNNEI. Here the CDR3 DNA reads TGTGCCAGCAGCCCCGGCGGGTATAGCTCCTACGAGCAGTACTTC. Its translation: CASSPGGYSSYEQYF.

This clonotype was observed many times. The genes are TRBV7-2 and TRBJ1-1, with D possibly being TRBD1 (6 bases). Germline CDR1 is SGHTA and CDR2 is FQGNSA. Trimming removed 3 bases from V and 5 bases from J, with 16 bases in between. The CDR3 loop spans 15 amino acids. CDR3 in DNA: TGTGCCAGCAGCTTCTCTGGGGGCCGAGAGACTGAAGCTTTCTTT. Residues: CASSFSGGRETEAFF.

This clonotype was counted only a few times. The J gene is TRBJ1-6, the V gene TRBV7-2; possible D gene TRBD1, 6 bases. V gave up 2 bases and J gave up 10 bases, with 18 bases separating them. Germline V gene data show CDR1 as SGHTA and CDR2 as FQGNSA. CDR3 size: 16 residues. Here the CDR3 reads CASSLFSGRGGSPLHF. The CDR3 DNA follows: TGTGCCAGCAGCTTATTTTCGGGCAGGGGAGGCTCACCCCTCCACTTT.

This clonotype was seen repeatedly, ten times or more. The gene calls are TRBV29-1 and TRBJ1-2, with no clear D. The V end was cut by 4 bases, the J end by 2 bases, with 8 bases between. Germline V gene data show CDR1 as SQVTM and CDR2 as ANQGSEA. CDR3 size: 12 residues. CDR3 in amino acids: CSVALENYGYTF. DNA of the CDR3: TGCAGCGTTGCTCTTGAGAACTATGGCTACACCTTC. The full variable domain, with the rest looked up from reference TRBV29-1 and TRBJ1-2, is SAVISQKPSRDICQRGTSLTIQCQVDSQVTMMFWYRQQPGQSLTLIATANQGSEATYESGFVIDKFPISRPNLTFSTLTVSNMSPEDSSIYLCSVALENYGYTFGSGTRLTVV.

CDR3 DNA: TGTGCCAGTTCCACCGGGACAGACACTGAAGCTTTCTTT. Encoded protein: CASSTGTDTEAFF. The chain employs TRBV19 and TRBJ1-1; 7 bases map to TRBD1. CDR1 is LNHDA and CDR2 is SQIVND in the germline V gene (reference sequence). The CDR3 extends over 13 amino acids. With 8 bases clipped from V and 3 bases from J, the junction kept 6 bases outside the gene matches.

This clonotype was seen more than once but under ten times. The chain couples TRBV20-1 to TRBJ2-5, with D perhaps TRBD1 (6 bases). The CDR3 is made up of 14 amino acids. Germline V gene sequence: CDR1 DFQATT, CDR2 SNEGSKA (reference sequence). The V end was cut by 6 bases, the J end by 2 bases, with 16 bases between. The CDR3 nucleotides are TGCAGTGCGAAAGAGATAGGGGGTCAAGAGACCCAGTACTTC. This sequence encodes CSAKEIGGQETQYF.

V is TRBV7-9 and J is TRBJ1-5; D is uncertain. This CDR3 comprises 12 residues. V dropped 2 bases and J dropped 9 bases, with 8 bases sitting between them. Germline-derived CDR1 and CDR2 are SEHNR and FQNEAQ (reference sequence). CDR3 nucleotide sequence: TGTGCCAGCAGCTTATCAGCTCGGCCCCAGCATTTT. Its protein product is CASSLSARPQHF.

The sample holds many counts of this clonotype. CDR3 in DNA: TGTGCCAGCCTTATAGGATCCGGGACACACATGAACACTGAAGCTTTCTTT. Translating gives CASLIGSGTHMNTEAFF. The chain is built from TRBV7-9 and TRBJ1-1, with a weak D call TRBD1 (6 bases). Germline V gene lookup returns CDR1 SEHNR and CDR2 FQNEAQ (reference sequence). V was trimmed by 8 bases and J by 0 bases, leaving 22 bases between them. The CDR3 has 17 residues.

The V call is TRBV20-1, the J call TRBJ2-1; 9 nucleotides agree with TRBD2. The ends lost 6 bases at V and 8 bases at J; junction bases unmatched: 11. Per the germline V gene, CDR1 is DFQATT and CDR2 is SNEGSKA (reference sequence). The CDR3 has 14 residues. CDR3 coding DNA: TGCAGTGCCCCGCGGGGGGGCCTCCCCTATGAGCAGTTCTTC. Translated: CSAPRGGLPYEQFF.